These 18 T cell receptor beta chains share one sample of origin, sequenced in a study of blood T cell repertoires in COVID-19. Sequenced by immunoSEQ multiplex PCR; TCRdb stores in-frame clones only, minus some. Altogether about 350,000 clones are present, around 90% being singletons, with the ten largest covering roughly 8.9%. Input material: peripheral blood. Receptors originate from a man aged 25 to 40 with COVID-19, enrolled during active disease.

The DNA of the CDR3 is TGTGCCAGTAGCCAGCCAGGGAAGGCTAATGAAAAACTGTTTTTT. Protein sequence: CASSQPGKANEKLFF. The chain links TRBV19 to TRBJ1-4; the D gene is possibly TRBD1 (5 bases). V lost 6 bases and J 3 bases, leaving 14 bases between the germline ends. The CDR3 consists of 15 residues. Germline-derived CDR1 and CDR2 are LNHDA and SQIVND (reference sequence).

The V and J genes are TRBV5-1 and TRBJ1-4, with D possibly being TRBD1 (6 bases). V lost 4 bases and J lost 6, with 10 bases in between. The CDR3 length is 13 residues. Germline V CDR1 and CDR2: SGHRS, YFSETQ. Written as DNA, the CDR3 is TGCGCCAGCAGCCTCCGGACAGATGAAAAACTGTTTTTT. Residues: CASSLRTDEKLFF.

This clone was observed once. V is TRBV12-5 and J is TRBJ2-1, with D possibly being TRBD2 (5 bases). CDR1 LGHNT and CDR2 FRNRAP come from the germline V gene. CDR3 length: 14 residues. Deletions cut 3 bases from V and 8 bases from J, with 14 bases between. In DNA form, the CDR3 reads TGTGCTAGTGGTTTAGATAGGCTAGCCGATGAGCAGTTCTTC. Protein sequence: CASGLDRLADEQFF.

This sequence joins TRBV12-5 and TRBJ1-5, with D unresolved. Deletions cut 11 bases from V and 5 bases from J, with 22 bases between. The germline gives CDR1 LGHNT, CDR2 FRNRAP. The CDR3 contains 15 residues. The CDR3 DNA follows: TGTGCTGCATACTTGACAAATGTCCCTGATCAGCCCCAGCATTTT. Translation gives CAAYLTNVPDQPQHF.

The chain joins TRBV9 to TRBJ1-1; 7 positions match TRBD1. After removal of 3 bases from V and 8 bases from J, the junction contained 7 bases not matched to a gene. Germline V lookup: CDR1 SGDLS, CDR2 YYNGEE. The CDR3 contains 13 residues. CDR3 amino acids: CASSASGTEEAFF. DNA for the CDR3: TGTGCCAGCAGCGCCTCCGGGACAGAGGAAGCTTTCTTT.

The chain couples TRBV25-1 to TRBJ2-7; D is undetermined. The CDR3 is made up of 15 amino acids. V dropped 1 base and J dropped 2 bases, with 12 bases sitting between them. Germline V gene data show CDR1 as MGHDK and CDR2 as SYGVNS. CDR3 amino acids: CASSESAAGPYEQYF. The CDR3 bases are TGTGCCAGCAGTGAATCCGCTGCAGGTCCCTACGAGCAGTACTTC.

The chain links TRBV18 to TRBJ1-2, with D hard to call. Germline CDR1 reads KGHSH; CDR2 reads LQKENI. This CDR3 has 14 amino acids. Trimming shortened V by 2 bases and J by 3 bases, and 10 bases separated the two germline ends. CDR3 protein: CASSPRRVDYGYTF. The CDR3 bases are TGTGCCAGCTCACCAAGGCGGGTGGACTATGGCTACACCTTC.

There are a few counts of this clone. The rearrangement joins TRBV6-1 to TRBJ2-5; the match to TRBD2 covers 11 bases. The CDR3 extends over 16 amino acids. From germline, CDR1 is MNHNS and CDR2 SASEGT. V was clipped by 2 bases and J by 2 bases; unmatched bases: 4. CDR3 loop: CASSELAGGPQETQYF. The DNA for the CDR3 is TGTGCCAGCAGTGAACTAGCGGGGGGCCCACAAGAGACCCAGTACTTC.

A note on this clone: This specimen includes other DNA sequences encoding the same CDR3. This chain links TRBV7-2 with TRBJ1-1; D gene uncertain. This CDR3 contains 14 residues. V lost 1 base and J 1 base, leaving 7 bases between the germline ends. Per germline, CDR1 SGHTA and CDR2 FQGNSA. The CDR3 DNA reads as TGTGCCAGCAGCTTAGGGGCCGGGAACACTGAAGCTTTCTTT. Its protein product is CASSLGAGNTEAFF. The full variable domain, rest sourced from reference TRBV7-2 and TRBJ1-1, is GAGVSQSPSNKVTEKGKDVELRCDPISGHTALYWYRQSLGQGLEFLIYFQGNSAPDKSGLPSDRFSAERTGGSVSTLTIQRTQQEDSAVYLCASSLGAGNTEAFFGQGTRLTVV.

About this clone itself: This sample also contains other DNA sequences that code for the same CDR3. This chain's CDR3 is CASSLDRDTEAFF. DNA for the CDR3: TGTGCCAGCAGCCTTGACAGGGACACTGAAGCTTTCTTT. This chain links TRBV7-7 with TRBJ1-1; 7 positions match TRBD1. J gave up 3 bases and V 5 bases, and 3 bases lay outside the gene matches. This CDR3 spans 13 amino acids. CDR1 SSHAT and CDR2 FNYEAQ come from the germline V gene (reference sequence).

J is TRBJ2-7 and V is TRBV5-4; D is possibly TRBD2 (6 bases). Germline V gene data show CDR1 as SGHNT and CDR2 as YYREEE (reference sequence). Trimming stripped 2 bases from V and 6 bases from J, with 15 bases between. This CDR3 is built from 14 residues. The CDR3 sequence: CASSFAAPRGEQYF. For the CDR3, the DNA is TGTGCCAGCAGCTTCGCGGCCCCGCGGGGCGAGCAGTACTTC. The full variable domain, in which reference TRBV5-4 and TRBJ2-7 provide the parts outside the CDR3, is ETGVTQSPTHLIKTRGQQVTLRCSSQSGHNTVSWYQQALGQGPQFIFQYYREEENGRGNFPPRFSGLQFPNYSSELNVNALELDDSALYLCASSFAAPRGEQYFGPGTRLTVT.

V is TRBV30 and J is TRBJ1-6, with TRBD1 matching over 8 bases. V lost 0 bases to trimming and J lost 6 bases; unmatched junction nucleotides: 10. CDR1 and CDR2 from the germline V gene are GTSNPN and SVGIG (reference sequence). This CDR3 is 17 amino acids long. The chain's CDR3 is CAWSVLWQGAFNSPLHF. In nucleotides, the CDR3 is TGTGCCTGGAGTGTATTATGGCAGGGGGCATTTAATTCACCCCTCCACTTT.

V and J are TRBV21-1 and TRBJ2-7; TRBD1 is taken as the D call from the table, unchecked against the DNA. TRBV21-1 is annotated as a pseudogene. This CDR3 is 17 amino acids long. CDR3 residues: CASSKALKGRGTYEQYF. The CDR3 bases are TGTGCCAGCAGCAAAGCGCTTAAGGGGCGAGGTACCTACGAGCAGTACTTC.

This sequence joins TRBV3-1 (or the pseudogene TRBV3-2) and TRBJ2-1, with D maybe TRBD1 (5 bases). The CDR3 consists of 15 residues. With 4 bases removed from V and 2 bases from J, the gap between germline ends came to 12 bases. CDR1 and CDR2 from the germline V gene are LGHDT and YNNKEL (reference sequence). The CDR3 bases are TGTGCCAGCAGCCGCTGGACATCTACCTACAATGAGCAGTTCTTC. It codes for CASSRWTSTYNEQFF.

This chain connects TRBV6-5 to TRBJ1-5; TRBD1 matches at 9 bases. Germline CDR1 is MNHEY and CDR2 is SVGAGI. The ends lost 5 bases at V and 6 bases at J; junction bases unmatched: 8. This CDR3 is built from 15 residues. The CDR3 region is CASSPGTGQAQPQHF. The CDR3, as DNA: TGTGCCAGCAGTCCGGGGACAGGGCAAGCTCAGCCCCAGCATTTT.

This chain links TRBV18 with TRBJ1-5, with D possibly being TRBD1 (6 bases). V was clipped by 3 bases and J by 0 bases, with 12 bases between them. Germline loops: CDR1 KGHSH, CDR2 LQKENI. The CDR3 loop spans 16 amino acids. CDR3 in DNA: TGTGCCAGCTCACCTCTCACAGGGTATAGCAATCAGCCCCAGCATTTT. Its protein is CASSPLTGYSNQPQHF.

The genes are TRBV9 and TRBJ2-3; D perhaps matches TRBD2 (6 bases). V was pared by 0 bases and J by 3 bases, with 14 bases between. The germline CDR1 and CDR2 sequences are SGDLS and YYNGEE. The length of the CDR3 is 16 residues. The CDR3 loop reads CASSVGWGGGTDTQYF. CDR3 in DNA: TGTGCCAGCAGCGTAGGGTGGGGAGGAGGTACAGATACGCAGTATTTT.

This chain connects TRBV30 to TRBJ2-1, with 7 bases that match TRBD2. The trim removed 0 bases at V and 7 bases at J, leaving 9 bases unmatched. The CDR3 length is 15 residues. CDR1 GTSNPN and CDR2 SVGIG come from the germline V gene (reference sequence). The CDR3 sequence: CAWSVPRGVRNEQFF. CDR3 bases: TGTGCCTGGAGTGTCCCTCGGGGGGTTAGGAATGAGCAGTTCTTC.